The source of this TCR beta chain is a study of shared clonotypes between healthy human individuals. Study-level findings and limits: Naive subsets typically showed greater estimated richness than memory subsets. The donor pool, a small one, limited the genetic and exposure-history diversity represented.

The assay was immunoSEQ multiplex PCR, and TCRdb's table has in-frame clones only and misses some. Of about 600,000 clones listed, about 98% are singletons. Notes on this clone: As yet, its antigen is unknown.

CD8 cells classed as naive were CD45RO-negative and positively selected for CCR7, excluding terminally differentiated effector memory CD45RA+ cells. V was clipped by 1 base and J by 6 bases, with 12 bases between them. CDR3 length: 15 amino acids. Germline assignment: CDR1 SEHNR and CDR2 FQNEAQ (reference sequence). Input material: naive CD8+ T cells sorted from blood. V and J are TRBV7-9 and TRBJ2-2, with D possibly matching TRBD2 (5 bases). The sequence derives from a man younger than 40 in good health. The CDR3 sequence is CASSLVIPSSGELFF. CDR3 DNA sequence: TGTGCCAGCAGCTTAGTAATCCCTAGCTCCGGGGAGCTGTTTTTT.